Listed here are 12 T cell receptor beta chains from one sample, sequenced in a study of blood T cell repertoires in COVID-19. The repertoire was sequenced with immunoSEQ multiplex PCR; TCRdb's copy has only in-frame clones and lacks some. The table records 150,000 or so clones, 85% to 90% of them present only once. Material: peripheral blood. These receptors were collected from a man older than 75 with acute or convalescent COVID-19.

This chain joins TRBV19 and TRBJ1-1; D may be TRBD1 (5 bases). Germline CDR1 is LNHDA and CDR2 is SQIVND (reference sequence). With 6 bases removed from V and 1 base from J, the gap between germline ends came to 9 bases. The CDR3 is 13 residues long. CDR3 sequence: CASSPGQNTEAFF. CDR3 in DNA: TGTGCCAGTAGCCCTGGACAGAACACTGAAGCTTTCTTT. The full variable domain, rest sourced from reference TRBV19 and TRBJ1-1, is DGGITQSPKYLFRKEGQNVTLSCEQNLNHDAMYWYRQDPGQGLRLIYYSQIVNDFQKGDIAEGYSVSREKKESFPLTVTSAQKNPTAFYLCASSPGQNTEAFFGQGTRLTVV.

This chain links TRBV28 with TRBJ2-6; 8 bases match TRBD2. The CDR3 is made up of 14 amino acids. Per the germline V gene, CDR1 is MDHEN and CDR2 is SYDVKM. V was pared by 6 bases and J by 2 bases, with 0 bases of the junction left unmatched. CDR3: CASSGGAGANVLTF. In DNA form, the CDR3 reads TGTGCCAGCAGCGGGGGGGCTGGGGCCAACGTCCTGACTTTC.

The genes are TRBV27 and TRBJ2-2, with 7 bases aligning to TRBD2. The J segment lost 6 bases and the V segment lost 7 bases, leaving 11 bases of the junction unmatched. The germline V gene has CDR1 MNHEY and CDR2 SMNVEV (reference sequence). The CDR3 covers 15 residues. CDR3 in amino acids: CASNPSGLVSGELFF. DNA of the CDR3: TGTGCCAGCAACCCCTCCGGACTAGTGTCCGGGGAGCTGTTTTTT.

This clone showed up just once. The chain uses TRBV30 and TRBJ2-7; possibly TRBD2 for D (6 bases). Trimming took off 1 base at V and 4 bases at J, with 11 bases between the two ends. This CDR3 has 13 residues. Per germline, CDR1 GTSNPN and CDR2 SVGIG (reference sequence). In DNA form, the CDR3 reads TGTGCCTGGAGTGCCGGGAGCGGGTACGAGCAGTACTTC. It translates to CAWSAGSGYEQYF. Full variable domain (missing parts from reference TRBV30 and TRBJ2-7): SQTIHQWPATLVQPVGSPLSLECTVEGTSNPNLYWYRQAAGRGLQLLFYSVGIGQISSEVPQNLSASRPQDRQFILSSKKLLLSDSGFYLCAWSAGSGYEQYFGPGTRLTVT.

This rearrangement joins TRBV10-3 to TRBJ1-2; no reliable D call. Germline loops: CDR1 ENHRY, CDR2 SYGVKD. Trimming left V 10 bases short and J 4 bases short, with 13 bases between. This CDR3 is 12 amino acids long. The CDR3 protein is CASSRQVYGYTF. For the CDR3, the DNA is TGTGCCAGCAGCCGGCAGGTCTATGGCTACACCTTC.

The J gene is TRBJ1-6, the V gene TRBV5-1, with no clear D. Trimming stripped 2 bases from V and 4 bases from J, with 10 bases between. Germline V gene lookup returns CDR1 SGHRS and CDR2 YFSETQ. The CDR3 is 15 residues long. CDR3 region: CASSFSREYNSPLHF. CDR3 DNA sequence: TGCGCCAGCAGCTTTTCCCGGGAATATAATTCACCCCTCCACTTT. The full variable domain, completed using reference TRBV5-1 and TRBJ1-6, is KAGVTQTPRYLIKTRGQQVTLSCSPISGHRSVSWYQQTPGQGLQFLFEYFSETQRNKGNFPGRFSGRQFSNSRSEMNVSTLELGDSALYLCASSFSREYNSPLHFGNGTRLTVT.

This rearrangement joins TRBV4-2 to TRBJ1-2; 9 bases agree with TRBD1. Looked up from germline, CDR1 is LGHNA and CDR2 is YNFKEQ. This CDR3 comprises 15 residues. Trimming cost V 4 bases and J 5 bases; bases outside gene matches: 8. The CDR3 DNA follows: TGTGCCAGCAGCCCCAGGGACAGGGAAAATTATGGCTACACCTTC. The encoded protein is CASSPRDRENYGYTF.

This chain joins TRBV3-1 (or the pseudogene TRBV3-2) and TRBJ1-3, with D perhaps TRBD1 (5 bases). The V and J ends lost 1 base and 0 bases respectively, with 10 bases between them. CDR1 and CDR2 (germline): LGHDT, YNNKEL (reference sequence). The CDR3 is 16 residues long. The CDR3 sequence: CASSQVGGDSGNTIYF. The CDR3 coding sequence is TGTGCCAGCAGCCAAGTGGGGGGGGACTCTGGAAACACCATATATTTT.

The V gene is TRBV18, the J gene TRBJ1-2; 7 bases fit TRBD1. From germline, CDR1 is KGHSH and CDR2 LQKENI. This CDR3 comprises 14 residues. V was pared by 3 bases and J by 4 bases, with 5 bases of the junction left unmatched. CDR3 DNA: TGTGCCAGCTCACCTGACAGGGTTTCCTATGGCTACACCTTC. This sequence encodes CASSPDRVSYGYTF.

The chain is built from TRBV2 and TRBJ1-5, with 10 bases lining up with TRBD1. The trim removed 7 bases at V and 1 base at J, leaving 7 bases unmatched. The CDR3 runs 16 residues. CDR1 SNHLY and CDR2 FYNNEI come from the germline V gene. For the CDR3, the DNA is TGTGCCAGCATGTGGGACAGGGGTATCAGCAATCAGCCCCAGCATTTT. Translated: CASMWDRGISNQPQHF.

This rearrangement joins TRBV5-1 to TRBJ2-1; maybe TRBD2 (5 bases). This CDR3 has 15 amino acids. In germline, CDR1 is SGHRS, CDR2 YFSETQ. Trimming stripped 4 bases from V and 0 bases from J, with 11 bases between. The CDR3 region is CASSLFAGSYNEQFF. The CDR3 DNA follows: TGCGCCAGCAGCCTCTTCGCGGGCTCCTACAATGAGCAGTTCTTC. Using reference TRBV5-1 and TRBJ2-1 for the parts outside the CDR3, the full variable domain is KAGVTQTPRYLIKTRGQQVTLSCSPISGHRSVSWYQQTPGQGLQFLFEYFSETQRNKGNFPGRFSGRQFSNSRSEMNVSTLELGDSALYLCASSLFAGSYNEQFFGPGTRLTVL.

V gene TRBV5-1 combines with J gene TRBJ2-5; 8 bases fit TRBD2. V was clipped by 3 bases and J by 2 bases; unmatched bases: 6. The CDR3 is 15 residues long. The germline gives CDR1 SGHRS, CDR2 YFSETQ. CDR3 sequence: CASSSLSGGQETQYF. The CDR3 DNA reads TGCGCCAGCAGCTCCCTCAGCGGGGGTCAAGAGACCCAGTACTTC. The whole variable domain, remainder taken from reference TRBV5-1 and TRBJ2-5, is KAGVTQTPRYLIKTRGQQVTLSCSPISGHRSVSWYQQTPGQGLQFLFEYFSETQRNKGNFPGRFSGRQFSNSRSEMNVSTLELGDSALYLCASSSLSGGQETQYFGPGTRLLVL.